This record covers a single TCR beta chain. As handled by the study authors: Counts of nucleated cells, estimated from reference gene primer amplification, were obtained. The protocol was immunoSEQ multiplex PCR, while the TCRdb copy is restricted to in-frame clones and leaves out a portion. V, J and clone size were drawn from that table, and D and trimming were deduced from the DNA. The data hold around 190,000 clones, with roughly 80% observed a single time. The CDR3 extends over 20 amino acids. V was clipped by 9 bases and J by 4 bases; unmatched bases: 25. The germline gives CDR1 SNHLY, CDR2 FYNNEI. This entry comes from a study of blood T cell repertoires in COVID-19. Overall study: Both acute and convalescent COVID-19 samples were obtained from the United States, Italy and Spain. Sources were T cells, B-cell-depleted T cells, or PBMCs; the material itself was cDNA or gDNA.

The sequenced sample was peripheral blood. The TCR comes from a human donor in a cohort sampled during active COVID-19. The J gene is TRBJ1-1, the V gene TRBV2; 11 bases match TRBD1. The CDR3 coding sequence is TGTGCCAGACCGATCTTACCATACGTGCCGCCCGGGACAGGGGGCACTGAAGCTTTCTTT. As protein: CARPILPYVPPGTGGTEAFF.